The 25 T cell receptor beta chains in this list originate from one sample, sequenced in a study of PD-L1 blockade in urothelial cancer. Only in-frame clones appear in the TCRdb table, and some are missing; sequencing was by immunoSEQ multiplex PCR. The sample shows tens of thousands of clones, about 75% of them seen only once. As for time point: pretreatment peripheral blood. The sample here was PBMCs, taken around atezolizumab (anti-PD-L1) treatment. These receptor sequences come from a man aged 65 to 79 with urothelial cancer.

V gene TRBV6-1 combines with J gene TRBJ2-5; TRBD2 agrees at 9 bases. CDR3 length: 15 residues. Trimming took 8 bases from V and 1 from J; bases not matched to a gene: 8. From germline, CDR1 is MNHNS and CDR2 SASEGT. The CDR3 DNA reads TGTGCCAGCGCTGGTGGTAGCGGGGGCCAAGAGACCCAGTACTTC. Residues: CASAGGSGGQETQYF.

The chain recombines TRBV28 with TRBJ1-1, with TRBD1 as a possible D gene (6 bases). The ends were cut back, 8 bases at V and 0 bases at J, with 19 bases in the middle. From germline, CDR1 is MDHEN and CDR2 SYDVKM. The CDR3 spans 16 residues. CDR3 amino acids: CASFGAAQGMNTEAFF. CDR3 nucleotide sequence: TGTGCCAGCTTTGGGGCAGCCCAGGGGATGAACACTGAAGCTTTCTTT.

The chain couples TRBV19 to TRBJ1-1; tentatively, D is TRBD1 (5 bases). The V end was cut by 4 bases, the J end by 0 bases, with 12 bases between. CDR1 and CDR2 (germline): LNHDA, SQIVND (reference sequence). This CDR3 contains 15 residues. The CDR3 coding sequence is TGTGCCAGTAGTAGAGCAGGGTTGATGAACACTGAAGCTTTCTTT. It is translated as CASSRAGLMNTEAFF.

The gene calls are TRBV9 and TRBJ2-1; 9 bases are a match to TRBD2. CDR1 is SGDLS and CDR2 is YYNGEE in the germline V gene. Germline trimming cut 3 bases from V and 7 bases from J; bases unmatched to any gene: 11. There are 16 residues in the CDR3. Here the CDR3 reads CASSGFSGGESNEQFF. CDR3 in DNA: TGTGCCAGCAGCGGATTTAGCGGGGGCGAATCGAATGAGCAGTTCTTC.

The chain is built from TRBV5-5 and TRBJ1-6; possibly TRBD1 for D (5 bases). Germline V gives CDR1 SGHKS, CDR2 YYEKEE (reference sequence). There are 15 residues in the CDR3. V was pared by 1 base and J by 8 bases, with 13 bases between. The CDR3 DNA follows: TGTGCCAGCAGCTTGTCGGGACTGTGGTATTCACCCCTCCACTTT. Its protein is CASSLSGLWYSPLHF.

This clone has a handful of counts. The chain uses TRBV7-9 and TRBJ2-1; D might be TRBD1 (5 bases). Looked up from germline, CDR1 is SEHNR and CDR2 is FQNEAQ (reference sequence). This CDR3 region has 13 residues. The ends were cut back, 3 bases at V and 8 bases at J, with 11 bases in the middle. The CDR3, as DNA: TGTGCCAGCAGCTTGGGGCAGACGTATGAGCAGTTCTTC. Translated: CASSLGQTYEQFF.

The rearrangement links TRBV5-5 to TRBJ2-3; D is unresolved. This CDR3 is 13 amino acids long. The germline V and J ends were trimmed by 1 base and 0 bases, with 3 bases remaining between them. The germline V gene has CDR1 SGHKS and CDR2 YYEKEE (reference sequence). In DNA, the CDR3 is TGTGCCAGCAGCTTGACTAGCACAGATACGCAGTATTTT. Translated, it gives CASSLTSTDTQYF.

This chain uses TRBV4-3 with TRBJ2-7, with TRBD2 matching over 8 bases. The length of the CDR3 is 15 residues. The germline V gene has CDR1 LGHNA and CDR2 YSLEER. J was trimmed by 3 bases and V by 0 bases; bases with no gene match: 4. The CDR3 spells CASSQDWRGVYEQYF. The CDR3 region has the DNA TGCGCCAGCAGCCAAGATTGGCGGGGGGTCTACGAGCAGTACTTC.

The CDR3, as DNA: TGCGCCAGCAGCAATAGCGGGAGCGACTACGAGCAGTACTTC. Its translation is CASSNSGSDYEQYF. The V and J genes are TRBV5-1 and TRBJ2-7; TRBD2 aligns across 9 bases. The CDR3 is made up of 14 amino acids. Germline loops: CDR1 SGHRS, CDR2 YFSETQ. With V trimmed by 4 bases and J by 3 bases, 5 bases remained unmatched.

The J gene is TRBJ2-2, the V gene TRBV27; 9 nucleotides match TRBD1. The J segment lost 6 bases and the V segment lost 5 bases, leaving 7 bases of the junction unmatched. This CDR3 has 15 residues. Germline V gene sequence: CDR1 MNHEY, CDR2 SMNVEV (reference sequence). CDR3 DNA: TGTGCCAGCAGTCACCGGGACAGGGTCCCCGGGGAGCTGTTTTTT. This encodes CASSHRDRVPGELFF.

The chain couples TRBV11-3 to TRBJ2-2, with 10 bases matching TRBD2. V trimming: 7 bases; J trimming: 7 bases; junction bases outside the gene matches: 12. The CDR3 sequence is 16 residues long. The V gene's germline CDR1 is SGHNT and CDR2 YENEEA. CDR3 amino acids: CASTSPAGGRHGELFF. DNA for the CDR3: TGTGCCAGCACCTCCCCAGCGGGAGGGCGTCACGGGGAGCTGTTTTTT.

The chain is built from TRBV19 and TRBJ2-2; TRBD2 is a possible D gene (6 bases). V was shortened by 1 base and J by 6 bases, with 12 bases between the two germline ends. The CDR3 runs to 15 residues. CDR1 and CDR2 from the germline V gene are LNHDA and SQIVND (reference sequence). The CDR3 region is CASSIGGIYSGELFF. CDR3 nucleotide sequence: TGTGCCAGTAGTATAGGCGGGATTTACTCCGGGGAGCTGTTTTTT.

In the case of this clone: The sample carries other DNA sequences with the same CDR3. The rearrangement links TRBV7-2 to TRBJ1-3, with D perhaps matching TRBD1 (6 bases). Germline V gives CDR1 SGHTA, CDR2 FQGNSA. The CDR3 is 15 residues long. V was shortened by 4 bases and J by 2 bases, with 12 bases between the two germline ends. The DNA for the CDR3 is TGTGCCAGCAGCTCTGACCGACAGGCTGGAAACACCATATATTTT. Encoded protein: CASSSDRQAGNTIYF.

The chain employs TRBV18 and TRBJ2-7; 8 bases are a match to TRBD1. This CDR3 contains 15 residues. V was pared by 2 bases and J by 0 bases, with 3 bases of the junction left unmatched. Germline V gene data show CDR1 as KGHSH and CDR2 as LQKENI. In DNA, the CDR3 is TGTGCCAGCTCACCAACCGGGACAGGCTCCTACGAGCAGTACTTC. The encoded protein is CASSPTGTGSYEQYF.

This clone came up a few times. The chain is built from TRBV18 and TRBJ1-6, with D tentatively TRBD1 (5 bases). Germline V gene lookup returns CDR1 KGHSH and CDR2 LQKENI. The germline V and J ends were trimmed by 4 bases and 10 bases, with 23 bases remaining between them. The CDR3 is 17 residues long. Written as DNA, the CDR3 is TGTGCCAGCTCACTACTAAATCCCTTTCAACAGGAATCACCCCTCCACTTT. This codes for CASSLLNPFQQESPLHF.

The genes are TRBV28 and TRBJ2-5, with 10 nucleotides matching TRBD1. Germline trimming cut 5 bases from V and 1 base from J; bases unmatched to any gene: 7. The germline gives CDR1 MDHEN, CDR2 SYDVKM. This CDR3 comprises 16 residues. As DNA, the CDR3 is TGTGCCAGCAGTAGCCCCCGGACAGGGGGCCAAGAGACCCAGTACTTC. Translation: CASSSPRTGGQETQYF. Full variable domain (outside the CDR3, taken from reference TRBV28 and TRBJ2-5): DVKVTQSSRYLVKRTGEKVFLECVQDMDHENMFWYRQDPGLGLRLIYFSYDVKMKEKGDIPEGYSVSREKKERFSLILESASTNQTSMYLCASSSPRTGGQETQYFGPGTRLLVL.

This clone was detected once. This chain joins TRBV4-1 and TRBJ1-4; tentative D call: TRBD1 (6 bases). The CDR3 contains 17 residues. V was pared by 0 bases and J by 4 bases, with 15 bases between. Looked up from germline, CDR1 is MGHRA and CDR2 is YSYEKL. CDR3 in DNA: TGCGCCAGCAGCCAAGATCGTAGGGGGACCGGTAATGAAAAACTGTTTTTT. Amino acid sequence: CASSQDRRGTGNEKLFF.

The chain couples TRBV18 to TRBJ1-2; possibly TRBD1 for D (5 bases). Germline V gives CDR1 KGHSH, CDR2 LQKENI. The CDR3 sequence is 15 residues long. With 0 bases removed from V and 6 bases from J, the gap between germline ends came to 14 bases. CDR3 sequence reads: CASSPPAGSRNGYTF. In DNA form, the CDR3 reads TGTGCCAGCTCACCACCGGCAGGGTCGAGGAATGGCTACACCTTC.

The J gene is TRBJ1-1, the V gene TRBV19; no reliable D call. The germline CDR1 and CDR2 sequences are LNHDA and SQIVND (reference sequence). Deletions cut 8 bases from V and 2 bases from J, with 15 bases between. This CDR3 spans 14 amino acids. The CDR3 reads CASLLAGKNTEAFF. The CDR3 nucleotides are TGTGCCAGTCTTCTTGCCGGGAAAAACACTGAAGCTTTCTTT.

The chain's CDR3 is CASSQEPGTPRGGGYTF. DNA of the CDR3: TGTGCCAGCAGCCAAGAGCCCGGGACCCCTCGGGGAGGGGGCTACACCTTC. The chain joins TRBV4-2 to TRBJ1-2; D is possibly TRBD1 (5 bases). This CDR3 contains 17 residues. V lost 0 bases to trimming and J lost 8 bases, with 22 bases between them. Germline assignment: CDR1 LGHNA and CDR2 YNFKEQ.

In this sample, this clone is medium-sized. This sequence joins TRBV10-1 and TRBJ1-1; no clear D gene. Germline V gene data show CDR1 as WNHNN and CDR2 as SYGVQD (reference sequence). Deletions cut 4 bases from V and 3 bases from J, with 12 bases between. The CDR3 runs to 14 residues. The CDR3 sequence is CASSGSQRDTEAFF. As DNA, the CDR3 is TGCGCCAGCAGTGGGAGTCAGAGGGACACTGAAGCTTTCTTT.

This chain connects TRBV7-2 to TRBJ2-7; 8 bases align to TRBD2. V gave up 2 bases and J gave up 2 bases; unmatched junction bases: 2. The CDR3 covers 14 residues. Germline-derived CDR1 and CDR2 are SGHTA and FQGNSA. The CDR3 DNA is TGTGCCAGCAGCTTACAGCGGGGGCCCTACGAGCAGTACTTC. Encoded protein: CASSLQRGPYEQYF.

This chain uses TRBV5-6 with TRBJ2-2; D is perhaps TRBD1 (6 bases). Germline-derived CDR1 and CDR2 are SGHDT and YYEEEE. V was clipped by 2 bases and J by 0 bases, with 11 bases between them. The CDR3 extends over 16 amino acids. Here the CDR3 DNA reads TGTGCCAGCAGCTTAGGACAGCAAACGAACACCGGGGAGCTGTTTTTT. Amino acid sequence: CASSLGQQTNTGELFF.

The genes are TRBV28 and TRBJ1-2; 8 bases map to TRBD1. CDR3 length: 14 amino acids. The ends lost 11 bases at V and 2 bases at J; junction bases unmatched: 10. Germline V gene sequence: CDR1 MDHEN, CDR2 SYDVKM. The CDR3 is CAAGQEGPNYGYTF. CDR3 nucleotides: TGTGCCGCGGGACAGGAGGGCCCGAACTATGGCTACACCTTC.

The chain links TRBV9 to TRBJ2-2, with D possibly being TRBD2 (6 bases). The CDR3 is 16 amino acids. CDR1 and CDR2 (germline): SGDLS, YYNGEE. V lost 4 bases and J 4 bases, leaving 17 bases between the germline ends. As DNA, the CDR3 is TGTGCCAGCAGCCGCCCCCCGGGGGACGTCACCGGGGAGCTGTTTTTT. Encoded protein: CASSRPPGDVTGELFF. Together with reference TRBV9 and TRBJ2-2, the CDR3 gives the full variable domain: DSGVTQTPKHLITATGQRVTLRCSPRSGDLSVYWYQQSLDQGLQFLIQYYNGEERAKGNILERFSAQQFPDLHSELNLSSLELGDSALYFCASSRPPGDVTGELFFGEGSRLTVL.